Listed below are T cell receptor beta chains from one sample, sequenced in a study of T-cell reconstitution after alpha-beta-depleted transplantation in children. TCRdb independently ran MiXCR on the PCR reads; one entry per CDR3 protein. Seen here are about half a million distinct CDR3 sequences, roughly an eighth observed once, and the top ten hold around 6%. This specimen consisted of PBMCs from the stem cell graft donor, obtained from the stem cell graft. These TCRs come from a human donor who donated a stem cell graft to a child with combined immunodeficiency. Both conserved end residues are part of each CDR3. Each record gives: CDR3 DNA, CDR3 protein, CDR3 length, D gene, clone size, V gene, J gene. A D gene is named only where the DNA matches it firmly. Some rows have no size entry. The others give once, few or many, or a class for an expanded clone.

TGCAGCGTGGCCGAGCTAGCGTACACCGGGGAGCTGTTTTTT	CSVAELAYTGELFF	14	.	.	TRBV29-1	TRBJ2-2
TGTGCCAGCAGTTCGCCCGGACAGGGAAGCTCCATTCAGTACTTC	CASSSPGQGSSIQYF	15	TRBD1	.	TRBV27	TRBJ2-4
TGTGCCACCAGTGCCGGACAAGACTCCTACGAGCAGTACTTC	CATSAGQDSYEQYF	14	.	few	TRBV24-1	TRBJ2-7
TGCAGCGTTGAAGCCTCGTGGGGCCACGAGCAGTACTTC	CSVEASWGHEQYF	13	.	many	TRBV29-1	TRBJ2-7
TGTGCCTGGACGGGGAGGGGCCGAGACACCGGGGAGCTGTTTTTT	CAWTGRGRDTGELFF	15	TRBD2	many	TRBV30	TRBJ2-2
TGTGCCAGCAGCGCCGGGACAGGGGGCAGGAATGAAAAACTGTTTTTT	CASSAGTGGRNEKLFF	16	TRBD1	.	TRBV7-6	TRBJ1-4
TGTGCCAGCAGAACCTCTTACACCCCCTTAGGGGAAAAACTGTTTTTT	CASRTSYTPLGEKLFF	16	.	few	TRBV2	TRBJ1-4
TGTGCCAGCAGTTCACAGGGAAAGTGGGACACCGGGGAGCTGTTTTTT	CASSSQGKWDTGELFF	16	.	few	TRBV28	TRBJ2-2
TGTGCCAGCAGCTTAGGGACCAAACAAGAGACCCAGTACTTC	CASSLGTKQETQYF	14	.	many	TRBV7-9	TRBJ2-5
TGCGCCAGCAGCCCCAGGCTGAGCTCCTACAATGAGCAGTTCTTC	CASSPRLSSYNEQFF	15	.	.	TRBV5-1	TRBJ2-1
TGTGCCAGCAGCCCTCAGCAGTCTAACACCGGGGAGCTGTTTTTT	CASSPQQSNTGELFF	15	.	few	TRBV9	TRBJ2-2
TGTGCCAGCAGCGTAGGAACAGGACTAGCGGGGTATTACAATGAGCAGTTCTTC	CASSVGTGLAGYYNEQFF	18	TRBD2	.	TRBV9	TRBJ2-1
TGTGCCAGCAGCTTGCCAGGGGGCGGCGAGCAGTACTTC	CASSLPGGGEQYF	13	TRBD1	many	TRBV5-5	TRBJ2-7
TGTGCCAGCAGCCAAAGGACGAGCTTTAATGAAAAACTGTTTTTT	CASSQRTSFNEKLFF	15	.	few	TRBV27	TRBJ1-4
TGTGCCAGCAGCTTGGGGGATCCGGGGGTCGAGCAGTACTTC	CASSLGDPGVEQYF	14	.	few	TRBV5-8	TRBJ2-7